This note documents a single TCR beta chain sequence. Its specificity is not known. The sample originates from a study of CD8 T cells in ankylosing spondylitis. Study outcomes and limitations: Ankylosing spondylitis blood seemed to carry a telltale TCR beta motif made of seven or eight highly homologous variants. The clones that were linked to disease were reported to be significantly enriched in matched synovial fluid samples from ankylosing spondylitis patients. Disease-linked clones bore a CD8+ phenotype and were relatively rare in peripheral blood.

Preparation of TCR beta libraries was done by quantitative 5'-RACE with molecular barcodes. TCRdb called the 5' RACE reads again in MiXCR, with one record for every CDR3 protein. The table shows around 150,000 distinct CDR3 sequences, with around 32% occurring only once. Germline V CDR1 and CDR2: SGHKS, YYEKEE (reference sequence). V was cut by 4 bases and J by 7 bases, with 15 bases left in between. This CDR3 is 14 amino acids long. V is TRBV5-5 and J is TRBJ1-5, with a possible D match to TRBD1 (5 bases). The source is a male donor with ankylosing spondylitis. Sequencing used synovial fluid, either unsorted or a sorted T cell fraction (not recorded which). CDR3 region: CASSGGLVSQPQHF. The CDR3 nucleotides read TGTGCCAGCAGCGGGGGATTGGTTAGCCAGCCCCAGCATTTT.